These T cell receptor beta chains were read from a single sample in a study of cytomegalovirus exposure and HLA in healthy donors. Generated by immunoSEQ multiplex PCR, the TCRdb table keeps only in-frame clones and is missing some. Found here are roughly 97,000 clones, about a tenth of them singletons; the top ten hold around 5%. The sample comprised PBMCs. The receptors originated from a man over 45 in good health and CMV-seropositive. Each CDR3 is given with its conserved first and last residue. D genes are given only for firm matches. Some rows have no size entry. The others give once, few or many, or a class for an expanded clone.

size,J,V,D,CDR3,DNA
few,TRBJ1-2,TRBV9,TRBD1,CASSVDSGQNYGYTF,TGTGCCAGCAGCGTAGACTCGGGACAGAACTATGGCTACACCTTC
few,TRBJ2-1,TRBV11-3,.,CASSLGGRGSGNEQFF,TGTGCCAGCAGCTTAGGGGGCCGGGGGAGTGGCAATGAGCAGTTCTTC
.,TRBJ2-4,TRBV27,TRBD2,CASSRSAVAGAKNIQYF,TGTGCCAGCAGTCGAAGCGCGGTAGCGGGAGCCAAAAACATTCAGTACTTC
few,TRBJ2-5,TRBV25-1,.,CASSEGMSGETQYF,TGTGCCAGCAGTGAAGGGATGAGCGGGGAGACCCAGTACTTC
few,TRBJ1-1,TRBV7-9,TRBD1,CASSPDRGRADTEAFF,TGTGCCAGCAGCCCAGACAGGGGGCGAGCGGACACTGAAGCTTTCTTT
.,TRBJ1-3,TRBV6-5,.,CASRITGLAGNTIYF,TGTGCCAGCAGGATAACAGGTCTGGCTGGAAACACCATATATTTT
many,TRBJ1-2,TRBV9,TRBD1,CASARDSGYTF,TGTGCCAGCGCAAGGGACAGTGGCTACACCTTC
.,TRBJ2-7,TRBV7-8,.,CASSVQGRANEQYF,TGTGCCAGCAGTGTCCAGGGGCGGGCGAACGAGCAGTACTTC
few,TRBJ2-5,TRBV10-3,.,CAISWSGGRYQETQYF,TGTGCCATCAGTTGGAGTGGAGGACGGTACCAAGAGACCCAGTACTTC
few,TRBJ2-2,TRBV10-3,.,CAIAYRDSPTGELFF,TGTGCCATCGCTTACCGGGACTCGCCAACCGGGGAGCTGTTTTTT
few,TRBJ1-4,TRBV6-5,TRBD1,CASSGGLATNEKLFF,TGTGCCAGCTCAGGGGGCCTTGCAACTAATGAAAAACTGTTTTTT
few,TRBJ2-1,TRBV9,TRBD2,CASSSPRTSGSIGNEQFF,TGTGCCAGCAGCTCCCCAAGGACTAGCGGGAGTATCGGCAATGAGCAGTTCTTC
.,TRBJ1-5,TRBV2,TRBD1,CASSVTGVQPQHF,TGTGCCAGCAGTGTGACAGGGGTTCAGCCCCAGCATTTT
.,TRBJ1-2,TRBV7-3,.,CASSLGGSYGYTF,TGTGCCAGCAGCTTAGGGGGGAGCTATGGCTACACCTTC
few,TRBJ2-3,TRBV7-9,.,CASSFERGSDTQYF,TGTGCCAGCAGCTTTGAAAGGGGATCGGATACGCAGTATTTT
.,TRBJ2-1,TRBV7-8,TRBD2,CASSLTGLAGRGEQFF,TGTGCCAGCAGCCTGACGGGACTAGCGGGAAGAGGTGAGCAGTTCTTC
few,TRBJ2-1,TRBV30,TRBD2,CAWSVGSSGLYNEQFF,TGTGCCTGGAGTGTAGGGTCTAGCGGGTTATACAATGAGCAGTTCTTC
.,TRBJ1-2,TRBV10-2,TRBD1,CASSELDRGGGGYTF,TGCGCCAGCAGTGAATTGGACAGGGGGGGAGGTGGCTACACCTTC
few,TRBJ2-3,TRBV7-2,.,CASSPTRDTDTQYF,TGTGCCAGCAGCCCGACTAGGGACACAGATACGCAGTATTTT
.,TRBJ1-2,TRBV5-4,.,CASSWMTGRRGYGYTF,TGTGCCAGCAGCTGGATGACAGGTCGAAGGGGCTATGGCTACACCTTC
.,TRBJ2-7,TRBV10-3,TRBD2,CAISEASGLTYEQYF,TGTGCCATCAGTGAGGCTAGCGGGCTAACCTACGAGCAGTACTTC
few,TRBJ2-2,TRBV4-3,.,CASSQDRVHLEGSTSGELFF,TGCGCCAGCAGCCAAGATCGGGTTCATTTGGAGGGGAGCACCTCCGGGGAGCTGTTTTTT
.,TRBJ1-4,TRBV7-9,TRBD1,CASSLGRSGQGSEKLFF,TGTGCCAGCAGCTTGGGTCGATCGGGACAGGGGAGTGAAAAACTGTTTTTT
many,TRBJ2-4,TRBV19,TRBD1,CASSTTGQPPTYF,TGTGCCAGTAGTACGACGGGACAGCCTCCGACGTACTTC
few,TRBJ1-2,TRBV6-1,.,CASSESGIDGYTF,TGTGCCAGCAGTGAGTCGGGGATTGATGGCTACACCTTC
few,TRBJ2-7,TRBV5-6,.,CASSQGGLYEQYF,TGTGCCAGCAGCCAAGGGGGTCTTTACGAGCAGTACTTC
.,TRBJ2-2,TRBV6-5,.,CASSAAGYTGELFF,TGTGCCAGCAGCGCAGCGGGTTACACCGGGGAGCTGTTTTTT
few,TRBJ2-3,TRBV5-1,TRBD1,CASSSGQGFTDTQYF,TGCGCCAGCAGCTCGGGACAGGGTTTCACAGATACGCAGTATTTT
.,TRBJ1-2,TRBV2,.,CASSDGEAYGYTF,TGTGCCAGCAGTGATGGGGAGGCATATGGCTACACCTTC
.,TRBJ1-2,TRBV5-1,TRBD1,CASSLGAGGNYGYTF,TGCGCCAGCAGCTTGGGGGCAGGGGGGAACTATGGCTACACCTTC
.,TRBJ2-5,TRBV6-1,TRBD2,CASSEIGLAQETQYF,TGTGCCAGCAGTGAAATCGGACTAGCGCAAGAGACCCAGTACTTC
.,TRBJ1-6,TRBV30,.,CAWRSVQFGSPLHF,TGTGCCTGGCGGTCGGTTCAATTTGGTTCACCCCTCCACTTT
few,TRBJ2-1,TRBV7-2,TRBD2,CASSLQPPSGAYNEQFF,TGTGCCAGCAGCTTACAACCCCCTAGCGGAGCCTACAATGAGCAGTTCTTC
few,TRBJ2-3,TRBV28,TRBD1,CASSHYRGASTDTQYF,TGTGCCAGCAGCCACTACAGGGGTGCTAGCACAGATACGCAGTATTTT
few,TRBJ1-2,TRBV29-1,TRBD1,CSVTTGVDGYTF,TGCAGCGTAACGACAGGGGTAGATGGCTACACCTTC
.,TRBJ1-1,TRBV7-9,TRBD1,CASTRTGGGHTEAFF,TGTGCCAGCACCAGGACAGGGGGCGGTCACACTGAAGCTTTCTTT
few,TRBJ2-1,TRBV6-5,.,CASSTGSSSYNEQFF,TGTGCCAGCAGTACCGGGAGCAGCTCCTACAATGAGCAGTTCTTC
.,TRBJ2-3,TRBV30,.,CAWNLNSDTQYF,TGTGCCTGGAACCTGAACTCAGATACGCAGTATTTT
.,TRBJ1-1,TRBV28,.,CASLKTASREAFF,TGTGCCAGCCTTAAGACAGCTTCTCGGGAAGCTTTCTTT
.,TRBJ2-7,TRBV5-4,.,CASSLDPTGYYEQYF,TGTGCCAGCAGCTTGGACCCCACAGGGTACTACGAGCAGTACTTC
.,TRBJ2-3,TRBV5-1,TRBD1,CASSLAMGQETDTQYF,TGCGCCAGCAGCTTGGCCATGGGACAGGAGACAGATACGCAGTATTTT
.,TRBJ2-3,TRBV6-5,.,CASTTEGSDTQYF,TGTGCCAGCACCACAGAAGGCTCAGATACGCAGTATTTT
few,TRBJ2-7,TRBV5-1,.,CASSAGQQIYEQYF,TGCGCCAGCAGCGCAGGACAGCAAATCTACGAGCAGTACTTC
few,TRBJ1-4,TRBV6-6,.,CASSYSETGEKLFF,TGTGCCAGCAGTTACTCGGAGACAGGTGAAAAACTGTTTTTT
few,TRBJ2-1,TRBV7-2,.,CASSLGLAYNEQFF,TGTGCCAGCAGCTTAGGGCTAGCCTACAATGAGCAGTTCTTC
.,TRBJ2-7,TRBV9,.,CASSVGDNSYEQYF,TGTGCCAGCAGCGTAGGGGACAACTCCTACGAGCAGTACTTC